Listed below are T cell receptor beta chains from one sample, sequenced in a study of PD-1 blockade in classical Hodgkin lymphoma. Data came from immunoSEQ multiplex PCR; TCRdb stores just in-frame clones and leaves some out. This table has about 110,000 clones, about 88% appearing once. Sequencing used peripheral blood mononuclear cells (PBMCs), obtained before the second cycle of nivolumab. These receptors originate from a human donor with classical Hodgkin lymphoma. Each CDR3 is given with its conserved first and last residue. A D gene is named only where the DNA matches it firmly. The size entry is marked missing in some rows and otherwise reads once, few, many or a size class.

CDR3 DNA: TGTGCCAGCTCACCACGCAGCGGGAGGGGCCTTGACAATGAGCAGTTCTTC
CDR3 protein: CASSPRSGRGLDNEQFF
V gene: TRBV18
D gene: TRBD2
J gene: TRBJ2-1
clone size: -

CDR3 DNA: TGTGCCAGCAGCTTAGCAGGAAGAAACATTCAGTACTTC
CDR3 protein: CASSLAGRNIQYF
V gene: TRBV7-9
D gene: -
J gene: TRBJ2-4
clone size: -

CDR3 DNA: TGTGCCAGCAGCGGGAGACTAGCGGACACAGATACGCAGTATTTT
CDR3 protein: CASSGRLADTDTQYF
V gene: TRBV9
D gene: TRBD2
J gene: TRBJ2-3
clone size: -

CDR3 DNA: TGTGCCAGTAGTAATGGACAGGGCAACGAGCAGTACTTC
CDR3 protein: CASSNGQGNEQYF
V gene: TRBV19
D gene: TRBD1
J gene: TRBJ2-7
clone size: few

CDR3 DNA: TGTGCCAGCAAGCTAGCGGGGCCCACAGATACGCAGTATTTT
CDR3 protein: CASKLAGPTDTQYF
V gene: TRBV27
D gene: TRBD2
J gene: TRBJ2-3
clone size: few

CDR3 DNA: TGTGCCAGCAGCGCGGGACCTACCAAAAACATTCAGTACTTC
CDR3 protein: CASSAGPTKNIQYF
V gene: TRBV9
D gene: -
J gene: TRBJ2-4
clone size: -

CDR3 DNA: TGTGCCAGCTCACTTTATCCGGGACAGGGATACCAAGAGACCCAGTACTTC
CDR3 protein: CASSLYPGQGYQETQYF
V gene: TRBV18
D gene: TRBD1
J gene: TRBJ2-5
clone size: -

CDR3 DNA: TGTGCCTGGACTCCGCCCGGGACAGGGGGAATCGAGCAGTACTTC
CDR3 protein: CAWTPPGTGGIEQYF
V gene: TRBV30
D gene: TRBD1
J gene: TRBJ2-7
clone size: -

CDR3 DNA: TGTGCCAGTAGTGTCGGGACAGGGGGAGGTTGGAACACTGAAGCTTTCTTT
CDR3 protein: CASSVGTGGGWNTEAFF
V gene: TRBV19
D gene: TRBD1
J gene: TRBJ1-1
clone size: -

CDR3 DNA: TGTGCCACCAGCAGAGATTACGAGGGGGGTGGCACTGAAGCTTTCTTT
CDR3 protein: CATSRDYEGGGTEAFF
V gene: TRBV15
D gene: -
J gene: TRBJ1-1
clone size: -

CDR3 DNA: TGTGCCAGCAGGGTTGGCGGTACCAACTATGGCTACACCTTC
CDR3 protein: CASRVGGTNYGYTF
V gene: TRBV28
D gene: -
J gene: TRBJ1-2
clone size: -

CDR3 DNA: TGTGCCAGCACCCGAGGGATGGGCAGCAACTATGGCTACACCTTC
CDR3 protein: CASTRGMGSNYGYTF
V gene: TRBV6-5
D gene: -
J gene: TRBJ1-2
clone size: -

CDR3 DNA: TGTGCCAGCAGCTTTTACGACAGTCCCCTTGGCTCCTACAATGAGCAGTTCTTC
CDR3 protein: CASSFYDSPLGSYNEQFF
V gene: TRBV11-2
D gene: -
J gene: TRBJ2-1
clone size: -

CDR3 DNA: TGTGCCAGCAGTTCGGGGGTTGGCTACACCTTC
CDR3 protein: CASSSGVGYTF
V gene: TRBV6-5
D gene: -
J gene: TRBJ1-2
clone size: few

CDR3 DNA: TGTGCAAGTCGCTTAGAACTAGCGCAACAAGAGACCCAGTACTTC
CDR3 protein: CASRLELAQQETQYF
V gene: TRBV12-2
D gene: -
J gene: TRBJ2-5
clone size: -

CDR3 DNA: TGTGCCAGTAGTATCTCCCACCTAGGGAGAGGTGAAGCTTTCTTT
CDR3 protein: CASSISHLGRGEAFF
V gene: TRBV19
D gene: -
J gene: TRBJ1-1
clone size: once

CDR3 DNA: TGTGCCAGCTCACCAATGACAGGGGATCCGGGCTACACCTTC
CDR3 protein: CASSPMTGDPGYTF
V gene: TRBV18
D gene: TRBD1
J gene: TRBJ1-2
clone size: once

CDR3 DNA: TGTGCCAGCTCACCAGTAGGACAGGGTATGGACTATGGCTACACCTTC
CDR3 protein: CASSPVGQGMDYGYTF
V gene: TRBV18
D gene: TRBD1
J gene: TRBJ1-2
clone size: -

CDR3 DNA: TGTGCCAGCAGCCCCAATAGCGGGGAGAACACCGGGGAGCTGTTTTTT
CDR3 protein: CASSPNSGENTGELFF
V gene: TRBV4-2
D gene: TRBD2
J gene: TRBJ2-2
clone size: few

CDR3 DNA: TGTGCCAGCAGCTTATGGGGAAGGACAATTGGGACTGAAGCTTTCTTT
CDR3 protein: CASSLWGRTIGTEAFF
V gene: TRBV7-2
D gene: -
J gene: TRBJ1-1
clone size: -

CDR3 DNA: TGTGCCAGCAGCCCCCGAGGAGCTGGAAACACCATATATTTT
CDR3 protein: CASSPRGAGNTIYF
V gene: TRBV14
D gene: -
J gene: TRBJ1-3
clone size: -

CDR3 DNA: TGTGCCAGCACCAAATCAGGACTAGCGGGAGTTGGTGAGCAGTTCTTC
CDR3 protein: CASTKSGLAGVGEQFF
V gene: TRBV5-4
D gene: TRBD2
J gene: TRBJ2-1
clone size: -

CDR3 DNA: TGTGCCAGCACGCTCCTATTGGGCACCGGGGAGCTGTTTTTT
CDR3 protein: CASTLLLGTGELFF
V gene: TRBV2
D gene: -
J gene: TRBJ2-2
clone size: -

CDR3 DNA: TGTGCCACCAGCAGAGATAAGGAACTAGCGGGAGGCGAGCAGTACTTC
CDR3 protein: CATSRDKELAGGEQYF
V gene: TRBV15
D gene: TRBD2
J gene: TRBJ2-7
clone size: -

CDR3 DNA: TGTGCCAGCTCACCTACCGGGAATAACTATGGCTACACCTTC
CDR3 protein: CASSPTGNNYGYTF
V gene: TRBV18
D gene: -
J gene: TRBJ1-2
clone size: -

CDR3 DNA: TGTGCCAGCAGCTTGGGGTTTCGAGATCCTGGGGCCAACGTCCTGACTTTC
CDR3 protein: CASSLGFRDPGANVLTF
V gene: TRBV5-4
D gene: -
J gene: TRBJ2-6
clone size: -

CDR3 DNA: TGCGCCAGCAGCCAGGGGAACAGGGGGCCGACCTACGAGCAGTACTTC
CDR3 protein: CASSQGNRGPTYEQYF
V gene: TRBV4-3
D gene: TRBD1
J gene: TRBJ2-7
clone size: -

CDR3 DNA: TGTGCCAGCAGCTTCCCTGTATCTGGGGGCACTGAAGCTTTCTTT
CDR3 protein: CASSFPVSGGTEAFF
V gene: TRBV5-6
D gene: -
J gene: TRBJ1-1
clone size: -

CDR3 DNA: TGTGCCAGTAGTATTGGGACAGGGGTCACCGGGGAGCTGTTTTTT
CDR3 protein: CASSIGTGVTGELFF
V gene: TRBV19
D gene: TRBD1
J gene: TRBJ2-2
clone size: -

CDR3 DNA: TGCAGCGTTGTGGACGGGAAGCGGAACTCCTACGAGCAGTACTTC
CDR3 protein: CSVVDGKRNSYEQYF
V gene: TRBV29-1
D gene: -
J gene: TRBJ2-7
clone size: -

CDR3 DNA: TGTGCCACCCGGGGGGTCGTAGGTTCCTACGAGCAGTACTTC
CDR3 protein: CATRGVVGSYEQYF
V gene: TRBV28
D gene: TRBD2
J gene: TRBJ2-7
clone size: -

CDR3 DNA: TGTGCCAGCAGCCGGCCTCCAACTAATGAAAAACTGTTTTTT
CDR3 protein: CASSRPPTNEKLFF
V gene: TRBV5-5
D gene: -
J gene: TRBJ1-4
clone size: few

CDR3 DNA: TGCGCCAGCAGCCCGGAAATGGGTAACTATGGCTACACCTTC
CDR3 protein: CASSPEMGNYGYTF
V gene: TRBV5-1
D gene: -
J gene: TRBJ1-2
clone size: -

CDR3 DNA: TGTGCCAGCAAAGGTCGGGTAGCGTCCTACAATGAGCAGTTCTTC
CDR3 protein: CASKGRVASYNEQFF
V gene: TRBV2
D gene: -
J gene: TRBJ2-1
clone size: once

CDR3 DNA: TGTGCCATCAGTGATGTCAGGAGCTCTGGAAACACCATATATTTT
CDR3 protein: CAISDVRSSGNTIYF
V gene: TRBV10-3
D gene: -
J gene: TRBJ1-3
clone size: -

CDR3 DNA: TGTGCCAGCAGCTTAGAAAGCCCCTATGGCTACACCTTC
CDR3 protein: CASSLESPYGYTF
V gene: TRBV7-9
D gene: -
J gene: TRBJ1-2
clone size: -

CDR3 DNA: TGTGCCAGCAGTTACACTAGCGGGAGTTACAATGAGCAGTTCTTC
CDR3 protein: CASSYTSGSYNEQFF
V gene: TRBV27
D gene: TRBD2
J gene: TRBJ2-1
clone size: -

CDR3 DNA: TGTGCCAGCAGGAACACAGATACGCAGTATTTT
CDR3 protein: CASRNTDTQYF
V gene: TRBV6-1
D gene: -
J gene: TRBJ2-3
clone size: -

CDR3 DNA: TGTGCCACGGGGGGGCGGTCGGCTAATGAAAAACTGTTTTTT
CDR3 protein: CATGGRSANEKLFF
V gene: TRBV28
D gene: -
J gene: TRBJ1-4
clone size: -

CDR3 DNA: TGTGCCAGCAGTGAGAGGACAGGGGTAGGAGAAAAACTGTTTTTT
CDR3 protein: CASSERTGVGEKLFF
V gene: TRBV28
D gene: TRBD1
J gene: TRBJ1-4
clone size: -

CDR3 DNA: TGTGCCAGCAGCCCCTTCGGGGAGGGACTCTACGAGCAGTACTTC
CDR3 protein: CASSPFGEGLYEQYF
V gene: TRBV7-2
D gene: TRBD2
J gene: TRBJ2-7
clone size: -

CDR3 DNA: TGTGCCAGCAGTGGGGCTAGCGGGAAGACCCAGTACTTC
CDR3 protein: CASSGASGKTQYF
V gene: TRBV2
D gene: TRBD2
J gene: TRBJ2-5
clone size: -

CDR3 DNA: TGTGCCAGTAGTCCCCTCAGGGACAGGGGTACTGAAGCTTTCTTT
CDR3 protein: CASSPLRDRGTEAFF
V gene: TRBV19
D gene: TRBD1
J gene: TRBJ1-1
clone size: -

CDR3 DNA: TGTGCCAGCAGTGGAACTAGCATAAAGGGAGATACGCAGTATTTT
CDR3 protein: CASSGTSIKGDTQYF
V gene: TRBV25-1
D gene: -
J gene: TRBJ2-3
clone size: -

CDR3 DNA: TGTGCCATCAGTCCAGTCGTATGGGGGGGGAGCTCCTACAATGAGCAGTTCTTC
CDR3 protein: CAISPVVWGGSSYNEQFF
V gene: TRBV10-3
D gene: TRBD2
J gene: TRBJ2-1
clone size: -

CDR3 DNA: TGTGCCAGCAGCTTAGGATGGCCGGGAGGCGGTTCCTACGAGCAGTACTTC
CDR3 protein: CASSLGWPGGGSYEQYF
V gene: TRBV7-2
D gene: TRBD2
J gene: TRBJ2-7
clone size: once